This T cell receptor (beta chain) was captured by sequencing in a study of cytomegalovirus exposure and HLA in healthy donors. Between the trimmed V and J ends, which lost 5 bases and 5 bases, there was a span of 13 bases. The CDR3 is made up of 13 amino acids. The V gene's germline CDR1 is SGHNT and CDR2 YENEEA. PCR amplification relied on 60 Vbeta primers (plus 13 Jbeta primers). Measured with immunoSEQ multiplex PCR; TCRdb has only the in-frame clones, and not every one. The table shows about 120,000 clones, with less than 10% occurring only once. Only a few counts were recorded for this clone. What it recognizes is unknown. Study observations and caveats: Later on, a genetic analysis was performed. It linked a missense variant in DCLRE1C with V- and J-gene trimming of TCR beta. Cytomegalovirus-associated status was assigned to some 180 TCR beta chains.

This rearrangement joins TRBV11-3 to TRBJ2-7, with D perhaps matching TRBD1 (6 bases). Sequencing input: PBMCs. The TCR sequence derives from a woman in her thirties or forties in good health and CMV-seropositive. CDR3 sequence reads: CASSKGHLDEQYF. CDR3 bases: TGTGCCAGCAGCAAGGGACATCTTGACGAGCAGTACTTC.